Listed below are T cell receptor beta chains from one sample, sequenced in a study of breast tumors, draining lymph nodes, adjacent tissues. One entry per CDR3 protein, called by TCRdb with MiXCR from the multiplex PCR reads. Seen here are more than 10,000 distinct CDR3 sequences, roughly three quarters observed once, and the top ten hold 35% to 50%. The sequenced sample was tumor-adjacent breast tissue. The receptors derive from a female donor with breast cancer. Some clones in this sample may be carry-over from other donors' samples. Each CDR3 is given without its conserved first and last residue. Rows may omit the clone size; those that give it use once, few, many or a size class.

many	TRBV3-1	TRBJ2-7	ASSPTSGRANGEQY
NA	TRBV15	TRBJ1-5	ATSRVIEGKGNQPQH
NA	TRBV6-2/TRBV6-3	TRBJ2-7	ASSSYSVAQY
once	TRBV28	TRBJ2-7	ASSSTGAFREQY
few	TRBV12-3/TRBV12-4	TRBJ2-5	ASSLVGETQY
NA	TRBV7-9	TRBJ2-5	ASSLPGSRQETQY
NA	TRBV19	TRBJ2-1	ASSNSDFRSYNEQF
NA	TRBV29-1	TRBJ2-7	SVAGRLVDEQY
once	TRBV28	TRBJ2-7	ASSGGTSGGTSYEQY
NA	TRBV20-1	TRBJ2-1	SAAGLADWDELF
NA	TRBV4-2	TRBJ2-2	ASSQVTGGASSGELF
few	TRBV3-1	TRBJ1-2	ASSPGQAYGYT
few	TRBV20-1	TRBJ2-5	SANGKTSGRSETQY
once	TRBV6-5	TRBJ2-7	ASSSALADYEQY
NA	TRBV11-3	TRBJ1-2	ASSLTGGYGYT
NA	TRBV5-6	TRBJ1-2	ASSPGTPSYGYT
medium-sized	TRBV5-1	TRBJ1-4	ASSLEGTGVGNEKLF
NA	TRBV5-5	TRBJ2-5	ASSLGPQETQY
many	TRBV5-1	TRBJ1-6	ASSLGDRGGDSPLH
NA	TRBV20-1	TRBJ2-7	SARDPAGGKNEQY
NA	TRBV11-2	TRBJ2-5	ASLTGASGRSETQY
NA	TRBV12-3/TRBV12-4	TRBJ1-5	ASSTGGYNQPQH
NA	TRBV5-1	TRBJ2-5	ASGLGETQY
once	TRBV30	TRBJ2-1	AWSTLGLAVSYNEQF
NA	TRBV7-2	TRBJ2-1	ASSTGGTSGYNEQF
NA	TRBV14	TRBJ1-3	ASSQRTGTLSGNTIY
NA	TRBV20-1	TRBJ2-1	SARRSNNEQF
NA	TRBV6-9	TRBJ2-1	ASSQTLAGPYNEQF
once	TRBV10-2	TRBJ2-1	ASSEKVRLAQYNEQF
many	TRBV9	TRBJ2-7	ASSVGGTGASEEQY
many	TRBV27	TRBJ1-5	ASSREGTGYQPQH
NA	TRBV7-3	TRBJ2-7	ASSLKRDTEQY
few	TRBV7-9	TRBJ2-3	ASSFTGMDTQY
NA	TRBV5-1	TRBJ1-2	ASSRSLANYGYT
medium-sized	TRBV6-6	TRBJ2-3	ASRGDRLTDTQY
NA	TRBV5-1	TRBJ2-6	ASRLVVGFGANVLT
medium-sized	TRBV2	TRBJ2-1	ASRAGGSAYNEQF
NA	TRBV7-9	TRBJ2-7	ASSLAPDGPYEQY
NA	TRBV5-5	TRBJ1-6	ASSFTPYRSYNSPLH
NA	TRBV20-1	TRBJ2-3	SATGRGYARQY
NA	TRBV6-1	TRBJ1-6	ASSGSTGGGSPLH
NA	TRBV4-2	TRBJ1-2	ASSQAGIGGQLFGYT
NA	TRBV11-2	TRBJ1-4	VSSRRQGANEKLF
medium-sized	TRBV9	TRBJ2-3	ASSPGLAGADTQY
few	TRBV7-9	TRBJ1-2	ASSRAGLDYGYT
medium-sized	TRBV5-1	TRBJ2-3	ASSPGHGIVDTQY
NA	TRBV7-9	TRBJ2-7	ASSLVGGRSYEQY
NA	TRBV5-4	TRBJ2-3	ASSREGTALTDTQY
many	TRBV24-1	TRBJ2-1	ATQRSGAPEQF
NA	TRBV7-2	TRBJ1-4	ASSPKGTGGAGNEKLF
NA	TRBV20-1	TRBJ2-1	SARDYNEQF
NA	TRBV5-4	TRBJ2-1	ASSLGSGSSYNEQF
NA	TRBV29-1	TRBJ2-7	SVGGQGAYEQY
NA	TRBV7-2	TRBJ1-6	ASSLGGQPNSPLH
NA	TRBV20-1	TRBJ1-6	SASPTENSPLH
once	TRBV28	TRBJ1-2	ASSSAGGGGYGYT
NA	TRBV5-6	TRBJ2-3	ASSEGTSGTGDTQY
NA	TRBV15	TRBJ2-7	ATSREPGQLTEQY
NA	TRBV11-3	TRBJ2-3	ASSLSGTSGRGKDTQY
many	TRBV12-3/TRBV12-4	TRBJ2-7	ASSLQAGGPHEQY